Sequencing of this T cell receptor beta chain was carried out in a study of T cells in Graves' hyperthyroidism and ophthalmopathy. Turning to the study itself: At initial diagnosis, before any treatment had begun, peripheral blood was obtained. Notes on the study in general: Most clonotypes expanded in the thyroid (above 0.001) were also present in blood.

Germline lookup yields CDR1 KGHDR and CDR2 SFDVKD. V was clipped by 4 bases and J by 11 bases; unmatched bases: 5. This CDR3 is built from 12 residues. Duration under 3 months, a NOSPECS grade of at least 4, and a Clinical Activity Score of at least 3 characterized the ophthalmopathy patients. Amplified TCR beta CDR3 regions derived from RNA transcripts. RT-PCR in the first round (using the HTBI primer set) targeted the TCR CDR3. TCRdb itself ran the multiplex PCR reads through MiXCR, one entry per CDR3 protein. The sample lists about 250,000 distinct CDR3 sequences, almost 25% occurring once. This clonotype was recorded many times. Its matching antigen is unknown.

The chain employs TRBV24-1 and TRBJ1-1; 8 bases are a match to TRBD1. Specimen: blood. This receptor was obtained from a woman in her forties with Graves' ophthalmopathy. CDR3 sequence (DNA): TGTGCCACCAGTGAAGCGACAGGGGCGGCTTTCTTT. The encoded protein is CATSEATGAAFF.